These 7 T cell receptor beta chains originate from one sample sequenced in a study of cytomegalovirus exposure and HLA in healthy donors. The data were produced by immunoSEQ multiplex PCR, yet TCRdb's version contains in-frame clones alone and is incomplete. The sample includes about 360,000 clones, just over 85% of them seen just once. The sequenced sample was PBMCs. These receptors originate from a woman aged 18-29 years in good health and CMV-seronegative.

This chain joins TRBV6-5 and TRBJ1-3; no clear D gene. The ends were cut back, 7 bases at V and 1 base at J, with 11 bases in the middle. The CDR3 length is 14 residues. Germline V lookup: CDR1 MNHEY, CDR2 SVGAGI. The DNA for the CDR3 is TGTGCCAGCAAGGCGGGGTTATCTGGAAACACCATATATTTT. The encoded protein is CASKAGLSGNTIYF.

The V gene is TRBV10-2, the J gene TRBJ2-3; TRBD2 matches at 9 bases. Germline V lookup: CDR1 WSHSY, CDR2 SAAADI. J gave up 3 bases and V 7 bases, and 8 bases lay outside the gene matches. This CDR3 comprises 15 residues. CDR3 in DNA: TGCGCCAGCATGACGGCGGGGGGGCGGACAGATACGCAGTATTTT. Protein: CASMTAGGRTDTQYF.

The chain is built from TRBV27 and TRBJ2-3; TRBD2 matches at 13 bases. CDR1 and CDR2 (germline): MNHEY, SMNVEV (reference sequence). J lost 6 bases, V lost 3 bases, and 3 bases had no gene match. The CDR3 spans 15 residues. CDR3 sequence reads: CASSFGLAGVDTQYF. The CDR3 DNA is TGTGCCAGCAGTTTCGGACTAGCGGGAGTGGATACGCAGTATTTT.

The J gene is TRBJ1-1, the V gene TRBV6-6, with 9 nucleotides matching TRBD1. Germline assignment: CDR1 MNHNY and CDR2 SVGAGI (reference sequence). V shed 6 bases and J 2 bases; nucleotides not matched to a gene: 7. The CDR3 is made up of 15 amino acids. CDR3 nucleotides: TGTGCCAGCAGCCCCGGGACAGGGCCAAACACTGAAGCTTTCTTT. As protein: CASSPGTGPNTEAFF.

Here the CDR3 DNA reads TGTGCCAGCAGTTTACCCCCCCGGACTAGCGGGAGAACGGGCAATGAGCAGTTCTTC. Translating it yields CASSLPPRTSGRTGNEQFF. This chain links TRBV28 with TRBJ2-1, with 13 bases fitting TRBD2. V trimming: 2 bases; J trimming: 6 bases; junction bases outside the gene matches: 13. The CDR3 has 19 residues. The V gene's germline CDR1 is MDHEN and CDR2 SYDVKM.

The chain is built from TRBV28 and TRBJ1-2; D might be TRBD1 (5 bases). The V and J ends lost 7 bases and 8 bases respectively, with 17 bases between them. Germline-derived CDR1 and CDR2 are MDHEN and SYDVKM. The CDR3 runs to 13 residues. CDR3: CASNQGVSRGYTF. DNA for the CDR3: TGTGCCAGCAACCAAGGGGTCAGTAGAGGCTACACCTTC.

V gene TRBV28 combines with J gene TRBJ1-4; D not resolved. The CDR3 runs to 12 residues. The ends were cut back, 5 bases at V and 8 bases at J, with 9 bases in the middle. Germline V gives CDR1 MDHEN, CDR2 SYDVKM. CDR3 bases: TGTGCCAGCAGTCCCCCGAGGGAAAAACTGTTTTTT. Amino acids: CASSPPREKLFF.